What follows are 19 T cell receptor beta chains derived from one specimen sequenced in a study of cytomegalovirus exposure and HLA in healthy donors. Primers: 60 Vbeta forward and 13 Jbeta reverse. Using immunoSEQ multiplex PCR, the repertoire was profiled, and TCRdb retains in-frame clones only, with some absent. In the table there are roughly 280,000 clones, 72% of which are singletons. The source material was PBMCs. The receptors were sampled from a female donor in good health and CMV-seronegative.

This chain uses TRBV5-1 with TRBJ2-3; TRBD2 matches 8 bases. V gave up 0 bases and J gave up 9 bases; unmatched junction bases: 12. Germline V CDR1 and CDR2: SGHRS, YFSETQ. The CDR3 loop spans 16 amino acids. The CDR3 DNA reads TGCGCCAGCAGCTTGGATCCCGTGGGACTAGGAGGCACGCAGTATTTT. This gives the protein CASSLDPVGLGGTQYF. The full variable domain, with the rest looked up from reference TRBV5-1 and TRBJ2-3, is KAGVTQTPRYLIKTRGQQVTLSCSPISGHRSVSWYQQTPGQGLQFLFEYFSETQRNKGNFPGRFSGRQFSNSRSEMNVSTLELGDSALYLCASSLDPVGLGGTQYFGPGTRLTVL.

J is TRBJ1-3 and V is TRBV6-5; D is perhaps TRBD1 (6 bases). Germline CDR1 and CDR2: MNHEY and SVGAGI. The CDR3 runs to 15 residues. The V end lost 6 bases, the J end lost 7 bases, and 19 bases lay between the germline ends. The CDR3 region is CASRKGRGAFNTIYF. CDR3 DNA: TGTGCCAGCAGAAAAGGGAGGGGGGCGTTTAACACCATATATTTT.

V gene TRBV19 combines with J gene TRBJ2-3; D is possibly TRBD2 (6 bases). Germline V gene lookup returns CDR1 LNHDA and CDR2 SQIVND (reference sequence). The CDR3 extends over 13 amino acids. V was pared by 5 bases and J by 6 bases, with 12 bases between. The CDR3 here is CASSRGLRDTQYF. The CDR3 DNA reads TGTGCCAGTAGTCGGGGACTTCGGGATACGCAGTATTTT. The full variable domain, with the rest looked up from reference TRBV19 and TRBJ2-3, is DGGITQSPKYLFRKEGQNVTLSCEQNLNHDAMYWYRQDPGQGLRLIYYSQIVNDFQKGDIAEGYSVSREKKESFPLTVTSAQKNPTAFYLCASSRGLRDTQYFGPGTRLTVL.

The chain carries TRBV30 and TRBJ2-5; 11 bases map to TRBD2. The CDR3 covers 15 residues. Germline CDR1 GTSNPN, CDR2 SVGIG (reference sequence). Trimming at V came to 7 bases and at J to 4 bases, leaving 11 bases not matched to a gene. CDR3 sequence reads: CAFTLAGGPRETQYF. CDR3 DNA: TGTGCCTTCACTTTAGCGGGAGGGCCCCGAGAGACCCAGTACTTC.

The chain links TRBV5-4 to TRBJ1-2; 10 bases agree with TRBD1. CDR3 length: 15 residues. The J segment lost 6 bases and the V segment lost 5 bases, leaving 10 bases of the junction unmatched. Germline CDR1 reads SGHNT; CDR2 reads YYREEE (reference sequence). CDR3: CASSRGQGIENGYTF. The CDR3 DNA reads TGTGCCAGCAGTCGGGGACAGGGGATAGAAAATGGCTACACCTTC. The full variable domain, rest sourced from reference TRBV5-4 and TRBJ1-2, is ETGVTQSPTHLIKTRGQQVTLRCSSQSGHNTVSWYQQALGQGPQFIFQYYREEENGRGNFPPRFSGLQFPNYSSELNVNALELDDSALYLCASSRGQGIENGYTFGSGTRLTVV.

The rearrangement links TRBV5-1 to TRBJ2-5; possibly TRBD1 for D (8 bases). V lost 4 bases and J 2 bases, leaving 21 bases between the germline ends. Germline lookup yields CDR1 SGHRS and CDR2 YFSETQ. The CDR3 has 17 amino acids. CDR3 sequence (DNA): TGCGCCAGCAGCAAATGGAGCGGGACAGGCGGGCAAGAGACCCAGTACTTC. Translating gives CASSKWSGTGGQETQYF.

This chain links TRBV6-5 with TRBJ2-7, with a weak D call TRBD1 (5 bases). V lost 2 bases to trimming and J lost 7 bases, with 21 bases between them. The CDR3 runs 16 residues. Per the germline V gene, CDR1 is MNHEY and CDR2 is SVGAGI. CDR3 residues: CASSYQGGTVILEQYF. The CDR3 DNA reads TGTGCCAGCAGTTACCAGGGCGGCACGGTAATTCTGGAGCAGTACTTC.

The chain links TRBV6-1 to TRBJ1-1; tentative D call: TRBD1 (5 bases). Per germline, CDR1 MNHNS and CDR2 SASEGT. This CDR3 region has 15 residues. Trimming removed 6 bases from V and 5 bases from J, with 19 bases in between. The CDR3 nucleotides read TGTGCCAGCAGGGGGGGAACAGAGGTGGGTACTGAAGCTTTCTTT. Translation: CASRGGTEVGTEAFF.

V is TRBV28 and J is TRBJ1-5, with 8 nucleotides matching TRBD1. CDR1 and CDR2 (germline): MDHEN, SYDVKM. Trimming removed 4 bases from V and 1 base from J; junction bases left unmatched: 6. CDR3 length equals 16 residues. CDR3 protein: CASSYNRGDSNQPQHF. Written as DNA, the CDR3 is TGTGCCAGCAGTTATAACAGGGGGGACAGCAATCAGCCCCAGCATTTT.

The chain links TRBV6-1 to TRBJ1-1; D uncertain. The CDR3 runs 12 residues. The germline gives CDR1 MNHNS, CDR2 SASEGT. V lost 5 bases, J lost 6 bases, and 10 bases lay in between. In DNA, the CDR3 is TGTGCCAGCAGTTTAGAGAAGCCTGAAGCTTTCTTT. Protein: CASSLEKPEAFF.

This rearrangement joins TRBV5-6 to TRBJ1-3; TRBD1 matches 7 bases. Germline values: CDR1 SGHDT, CDR2 YYEEEE. The CDR3 has 14 amino acids. The ends lost 9 bases at V and 0 bases at J; junction bases unmatched: 6. The CDR3 DNA is TGTGCCACCCGACAGGGAGCCTCTGGAAACACCATATATTTT. It codes for CATRQGASGNTIYF.

V is TRBV28 and J is TRBJ2-7; D is ambiguous. There are 11 residues in the CDR3. Germline V gives CDR1 MDHEN, CDR2 SYDVKM. V was clipped by 6 bases and J by 7 bases, with 10 bases between them. Here the CDR3 DNA reads TGTGCCAGCAGACATCAGAGGGAGCAGTACTTC. It encodes CASRHQREQYF.

The V call is TRBV7-9, the J call TRBJ2-1; TRBD2 might be the D (6 bases). CDR1 is SEHNR and CDR2 is FQNEAQ in the germline V gene (reference sequence). This CDR3 is built from 15 residues. V gave up 2 bases and J gave up 3 bases, with 11 bases separating them. CDR3: CASSLRLGVYNEQFF. In DNA, the CDR3 is TGTGCCAGCAGCTTAAGACTAGGAGTCTACAATGAGCAGTTCTTC.

The rearrangement joins TRBV2 to TRBJ2-3; D might be TRBD2 (5 bases). Germline-derived CDR1 and CDR2 are SNHLY and FYNNEI. Trimming removed 8 bases from V and 4 bases from J, with 13 bases in between. This CDR3 has 13 residues. CDR3: CASGTRAPDTQYF. CDR3 nucleotides: TGTGCCAGCGGCACTAGAGCGCCAGATACGCAGTATTTT.

In nucleotides, the CDR3 is TGTGCCAGCAGCTCCCTTCACCCAGGGATGAACACTGAAGCTTTCTTT. Its protein product is CASSSLHPGMNTEAFF. The rearrangement links TRBV12-1 to TRBJ1-1; TRBD1, the table's D call, was not compared with the DNA. TRBV12-1 is described as a pseudogene. The CDR3 runs to 16 residues.

CDR3 region: CASSLGSVGKDTQYF. Written as DNA, the CDR3 is TGTGCCAGCAGCTTGGGGTCGGTCGGGAAAGATACGCAGTATTTT. The rearrangement joins TRBV5-4 to TRBJ2-3; D is perhaps TRBD2 (5 bases). The CDR3 consists of 15 residues. The germline V and J ends were trimmed by 0 bases and 5 bases, with 13 bases remaining between them. Germline V gives CDR1 SGHNT, CDR2 YYREEE (reference sequence).

This chain links TRBV27 with TRBJ2-7; D gene ambiguous. Germline V gives CDR1 MNHEY, CDR2 SMNVEV (reference sequence). The length of the CDR3 is 14 residues. V was pared by 0 bases and J by 4 bases, with 10 bases between. CDR3 sequence reads: CASSLSSLSYEQYF. CDR3 in DNA: TGTGCCAGCAGTTTATCCTCCTTGAGTTACGAGCAGTACTTC.

This sequence joins TRBV7-9 and TRBJ2-5; D uncertain. V was trimmed by 2 bases and J by 5 bases, leaving 9 bases between them. CDR1 and CDR2 (germline): SEHNR, FQNEAQ (reference sequence). This CDR3 region has 13 residues. DNA for the CDR3: TGTGCCAGCAGCTTACCTTCTTTTGAGACCCAGTACTTC. It translates to CASSLPSFETQYF.

The chain joins TRBV5-4 to TRBJ2-7; no reliable D call. This CDR3 has 13 amino acids. Trimming took 0 bases from V and 2 from J, leaving 6 bases between them. Per the germline V gene, CDR1 is SGHNT and CDR2 is YYREEE (reference sequence). The CDR3 loop is CASSLETAYEQYF. The CDR3 DNA sequence: TGTGCCAGCAGCTTGGAAACAGCCTACGAGCAGTACTTC.